This T cell receptor (beta chain) was identified during a study of a mutant IDH1 vaccine in newly diagnosed glioma. For the study at large: Patients got their first vaccination 4-6 weeks after radiotherapy alone, or with temozolomide cycles.

The CDR3 extends over 14 amino acids. Germline V gene data show CDR1 as MNHNS and CDR2 as SASEGT. The V end was cut by 2 bases, the J end by 7 bases, with 12 bases between. Time point specified: week 35, safety follow-up. Vaccination used 300 ug of mutant IDH1 20-mer peptide per dose, with topical imiquimod. With respect to this clone: Its cognate antigen is unknown.

The assay was immunoSEQ multiplex PCR, and TCRdb's table has in-frame clones only and misses some. The profile covers some 45,000 clones, with roughly 80% appearing a single time and roughly 5% taken by the ten largest. The chain uses TRBV6-1 and TRBJ1-5, with TRBD1 as a possible D gene (5 bases). The sequence was collected from a woman aged 50 to 65 with glioma. Sample: PBMCs, taken from a glioma patient whose treatment included an IDH1 peptide vaccine. The CDR3 reads CASSEPGGEQPQHF. Here the CDR3 DNA reads TGTGCCAGCAGTGAACCCGGGGGGGAACAGCCCCAGCATTTT.